In this sample, the clone carrying this T cell receptor (beta chain) turned up many times. The CDR3 spans 13 residues. The V gene end was trimmed by 2 bases and the J gene end by 6 bases; junction bases not matched to a gene: 4. CDR1 is SGHAT, CDR2 FQNNGV, per germline. All patients were untreated before thyroid surgery. These data belong to a study of metastatic and nonmetastatic thyroid tumors. TCRdb re-analyzed the PCR reads through MiXCR. The table lists about 70,000 clones, more than 15% of them singletons. The origin of this receptor is a female donor with papillary thyroid cancer or a benign thyroid nodule (not recorded which). Some clones in this sample may be carry-over from other donors' samples. The source material was blood. This chain uses TRBV11-2 with TRBJ2-7, with 7 bases matching TRBD2. DNA for the CDR3: TGTGCCAGCAGCTTAACTAGCGCAGGCGAGCAGTACTTC. This codes for CASSLTSAGEQYF.